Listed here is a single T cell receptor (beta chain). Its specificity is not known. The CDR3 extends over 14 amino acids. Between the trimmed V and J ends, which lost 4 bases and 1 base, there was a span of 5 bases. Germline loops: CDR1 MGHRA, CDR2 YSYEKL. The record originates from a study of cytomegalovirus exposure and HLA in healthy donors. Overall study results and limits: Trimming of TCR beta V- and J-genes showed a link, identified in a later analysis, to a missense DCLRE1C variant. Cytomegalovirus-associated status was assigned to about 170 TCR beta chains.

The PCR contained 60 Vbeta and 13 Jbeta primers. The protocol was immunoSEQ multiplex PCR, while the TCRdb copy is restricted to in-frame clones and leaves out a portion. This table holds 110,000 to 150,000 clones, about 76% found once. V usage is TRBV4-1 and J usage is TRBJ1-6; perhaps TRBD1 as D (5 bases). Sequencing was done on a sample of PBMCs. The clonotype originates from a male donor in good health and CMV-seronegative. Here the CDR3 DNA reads TGCGCCAGCAGCCGACAGTCCTATAATTCACCCCTCCACTTT. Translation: CASSRQSYNSPLHF.